These 25 T cell receptor beta chains share one sample of origin, sequenced in a study of Tregs in tolerant kidney transplant recipients. Sequencing used immunoSEQ multiplex PCR; TCRdb keeps in-frame clones, though not all of them. The repertoire holds over 55,000 clones, about four fifths seen once, with more than 4.5% in the top ten. The sequenced sample was CD4+ T cells from blood. Receptors originate from a human donor in good health.

The genes are TRBV13 and TRBJ2-7, with 10 bases aligning to TRBD2. J was trimmed by 6 bases and V by 3 bases; bases with no gene match: 17. Germline V CDR1 and CDR2: PRHDT, FYEKMQ (reference sequence). The CDR3 is 18 amino acids. The CDR3 spells CASSLRASGGRNRGEQYF. The CDR3 DNA is TGTGCCAGCAGCTTGCGCGCTAGCGGGGGCCGTAACAGGGGCGAGCAGTACTTC.

The gene calls are TRBV5-4 and TRBJ2-7; TRBD2 agrees at 7 bases. Germline V gene data show CDR1 as SGHNT and CDR2 as YYREEE (reference sequence). The V and J ends lost 6 bases and 4 bases, in that order; junction bases with no gene match: 19. The CDR3 has 17 residues. The CDR3 region has the DNA TGTGCCAGCACTACCTTACCCCGGGGGGTGCTCGATTACGAGCAGTACTTC. Protein product: CASTTLPRGVLDYEQYF.

The chain links TRBV5-5 to TRBJ1-5; D is ambiguous. The V gene lost 2 bases and the J gene lost 2 bases, with 14 bases spanning the gap. Per the germline V gene, CDR1 is SGHKS and CDR2 is YYEKEE (reference sequence). This CDR3 comprises 16 residues. The CDR3 DNA sequence: TGTGCCAGCAGCTTTTGGCGGGGAAGGGGCAATCAGCCCCAGCATTTT. Its translation is CASSFWRGRGNQPQHF.

The chain recombines TRBV18 with TRBJ1-2; no reliable D call. V shed 7 bases and J shed 1 base, with 13 bases lying between them. Germline lookup yields CDR1 KGHSH and CDR2 LQKENI. This CDR3 spans 14 amino acids. CDR3 nucleotides: TGTGCCAGCTTTCCATCACAGCGTAACTATGGCTACACCTTC. Residues: CASFPSQRNYGYTF. The full variable domain, completed using reference TRBV18 and TRBJ1-2, is NAGVMQNPRHLVRRRGQEARLRCSPMKGHSHVYWYRQLPEEGLKFMVYLQKENIIDESGMPKERFSAEFPKEGPSILRIQQVVRGDSAAYFCASFPSQRNYGYTFGSGTRLTVV.

V gene TRBV28 combines with J gene TRBJ1-1; no clear D. Germline CDR1 MDHEN, CDR2 SYDVKM. There are 13 residues in the CDR3. Trimming removed 2 bases from V and 6 bases from J, with 10 bases in between. The CDR3 DNA reads TGTGCCAGCAGTTTAGGGAGACCCGCTGAAGCTTTCTTT. Protein sequence: CASSLGRPAEAFF. The entire variable domain, with the rest obtained from reference TRBV28 and TRBJ1-1, is as follows: DVKVTQSSRYLVKRTGEKVFLECVQDMDHENMFWYRQDPGLGLRLIYFSYDVKMKEKGDIPEGYSVSREKKERFSLILESASTNQTSMYLCASSLGRPAEAFFGQGTRLTVV.

The chain carries TRBV11-3 and TRBJ1-1; no clear D. This CDR3 spans 14 amino acids. Germline V lookup: CDR1 SGHNT, CDR2 YENEEA. The ends were cut back, 4 bases at V and 3 bases at J, with 12 bases in the middle. Written as DNA, the CDR3 is TGTGCCAGCAGCTCTAGGGTATCTTACACTGAAGCTTTCTTT. Residues: CASSSRVSYTEAFF. Using reference TRBV11-3 and TRBJ1-1 for the parts outside the CDR3, the full variable domain is EAGVVQSPRYKIIEKKQPVAFWCNPISGHNTLYWYLQNLGQGPELLIRYENEEAVDDSQLPKDRFSAERLKGVDSTLKIQPAELGDSAVYLCASSSRVSYTEAFFGQGTRLTVV.

The CDR3 bases are TGCGCCAGCAGCCAAGCCTTCGGGGATGACTTTAACACTGAAGCTTTCTTT. Encoded protein: CASSQAFGDDFNTEAFF. V usage is TRBV4-3 and J usage is TRBJ1-1; D is unclear. Germline CDR1 is LGHNA and CDR2 is YSLEER. V was clipped by 1 base and J by 2 bases, with 17 bases between them. There are 17 residues in the CDR3.

V gene TRBV11-2 combines with J gene TRBJ2-3; 8 positions match TRBD2. Per the germline V gene, CDR1 is SGHAT and CDR2 is FQNNGV. This CDR3 is built from 15 residues. V was clipped by 5 bases and J by 2 bases; unmatched bases: 6. The CDR3 sequence: CASSVSGISTDTQYF. CDR3 coding DNA: TGTGCCAGCAGCGTTAGCGGGATCTCCACAGATACGCAGTATTTT.

The chain is built from TRBV7-3 and TRBJ2-2; 9 bases are a match to TRBD2. V trimming: 3 bases; J trimming: 6 bases; junction bases outside the gene matches: 5. This CDR3 is 15 amino acids long. The germline gives CDR1 SGHTA, CDR2 FQGTGA. CDR3 DNA: TGTGCCAGCAGCTTGACCGGGACTAGCCCCGGGGAGCTGTTTTTT. Encoded protein: CASSLTGTSPGELFF. Full variable domain (missing parts from reference TRBV7-3 and TRBJ2-2): GAGVSQTPSNKVTEKGKYVELRCDPISGHTALYWYRQSLGQGPEFLIYFQGTGAADDSGLPNDRFFAVRPEGSVSTLKIQRTERGDSAVYLCASSLTGTSPGELFFGEGSRLTVL.

The table lists this clone with a count of one. J is TRBJ1-5 and V is TRBV27; D is unclear. Looked up from germline, CDR1 is MNHEY and CDR2 is SMNVEV (reference sequence). This CDR3 region has 15 residues. The V end was cut by 3 bases, the J end by 3 bases, with 12 bases between. In DNA form, the CDR3 reads TGTGCCAGCAGTTTTGGAGGGCCCCCCAATCAGCCCCAGCATTTT. This encodes CASSFGGPPNQPQHF.

As concerns this clone: Compared with germline, one end of the junction differs, possibly owing to a read error. The V call is TRBV7-2, the J call TRBJ1-2; 7 bases map to TRBD1. The CDR3 is 20 amino acids. CDR1 and CDR2 (germline): SGHTA, FQGNSA. For the CDR3, the DNA is TGTGCCAGCAGCCTAGCTGGTTTACGTCGTCACAGGGGCTGGGAGCCCGGCTACACCTTC. This codes for CASSLAGLRRHRGWEPGYTF.

J is TRBJ2-3 and V is TRBV11-2; D is perhaps TRBD2 (5 bases). Deletions cut 2 bases from V and 9 bases from J, with 9 bases between. Germline CDR1 and CDR2: SGHAT and FQNNGV. There are 12 residues in the CDR3. CDR3 bases: TGTGCCAGCAGCTTACAACTAGTAACGCAGTATTTT. Its protein product is CASSLQLVTQYF.

This clone appeared once. The genes are TRBV30 and TRBJ2-3; no clear D. The CDR3 has 16 amino acids. V lost 5 bases to trimming and J lost 3 bases, with 21 bases between them. Looked up from germline, CDR1 is GTSNPN and CDR2 is SVGIG (reference sequence). This CDR3 reads CAWGVGNPVETDTQYF. The CDR3 DNA sequence: TGTGCCTGGGGGGTAGGCAATCCCGTGGAGACAGATACGCAGTATTTT.

This chain uses TRBV7-3 with TRBJ1-1, with TRBD1 matching 7 bases. There are 13 residues in the CDR3. Per germline, CDR1 SGHTA and CDR2 FQGTGA. The trim removed 5 bases at V and 2 bases at J, leaving 2 bases unmatched. CDR3 nucleotide sequence: TGTGCCAGCAGCCGACAGGGAAACACTGAAGCTTTCTTT. Its translation: CASSRQGNTEAFF.

The chain joins TRBV9 to TRBJ2-1; D is uncertain. The CDR3 is 15 residues long. Germline V gives CDR1 SGDLS, CDR2 YYNGEE. Trimming removed 5 bases at V and 2 bases at J, with 14 bases between. The CDR3 reads CASSPRISPYNEQFF. CDR3 nucleotide sequence: TGTGCCAGCAGTCCTCGAATCTCTCCCTACAATGAGCAGTTCTTC.

The chain recombines TRBV2 with TRBJ2-1; 7 bases are shared with TRBD2. This CDR3 is built from 16 residues. Trimming took 8 bases from V and 9 from J; bases not matched to a gene: 19. Germline values: CDR1 SNHLY, CDR2 FYNNEI. The CDR3: CASSNLPAGNGGEQFF. Here the CDR3 DNA reads TGTGCCAGCTCCAATTTGCCAGCGGGAAACGGGGGTGAGCAGTTCTTC.

The chain is built from TRBV7-9 and TRBJ1-2, with TRBD1 matching over 8 bases. The CDR3 loop spans 18 amino acids. Per the germline V gene, CDR1 is SEHNR and CDR2 is FQNEAQ (reference sequence). The junction had 13 bases not matched to a gene; V was cut back by 0 bases and J by 4 bases. The CDR3 loop reads CASSLAGQAILTGYGYTF. The CDR3 DNA sequence: TGTGCCAGCAGCTTAGCGGGACAGGCGATCCTTACCGGCTATGGCTACACCTTC.

The rearrangement uses TRBV9 and TRBJ2-2; possibly TRBD2 for D (6 bases). The V gene's germline CDR1 is SGDLS and CDR2 YYNGEE. This CDR3 has 16 residues. The ends were cut back, 4 bases at V and 2 bases at J, with 15 bases in the middle. The CDR3 DNA follows: TGTGCCAGCAGCTCTAATCGGGGAGGCAACACCGGGGAGCTGTTTTTT. Residues: CASSSNRGGNTGELFF.

The rearrangement joins TRBV7-2 to TRBJ1-1, with D uncertain. Germline lookup yields CDR1 SGHTA and CDR2 FQGNSA. The CDR3 sequence is 13 residues long. Trimming took off 5 bases at V and 1 base at J, with 8 bases between the two ends. The CDR3 DNA is TGTGCCAGCAGCATAACCGCGAACACTGAAGCTTTCTTT. It specifies CASSITANTEAFF. The variable domain in full, completed from reference TRBV7-2 and TRBJ1-1, reads GAGVSQSPSNKVTEKGKDVELRCDPISGHTALYWYRQSLGQGLEFLIYFQGNSAPDKSGLPSDRFSAERTGGSVSTLTIQRTQQEDSAVYLCASSITANTEAFFGQGTRLTVV.

CDR3 sequence: CASRRGSGANVLTF. CDR3 nucleotide sequence: TGTGCCAGCAGACGAGGTTCTGGGGCCAACGTCCTGACTTTC. This chain joins TRBV4-2 and TRBJ2-6; D is ambiguous. This CDR3 spans 14 amino acids. V dropped 6 bases and J dropped 1 base, with 7 bases sitting between them. Germline V gene lookup returns CDR1 LGHNA and CDR2 YNFKEQ.

The V call is TRBV27, the J call TRBJ2-7, with D tentatively TRBD2 (5 bases). From germline, CDR1 is MNHEY and CDR2 SMNVEV (reference sequence). Trimming took off 3 bases at V and 0 bases at J, with 9 bases between the two ends. The CDR3 runs to 14 residues. CDR3 sequence: CASSLYRDSYEQYF. The CDR3 bases are TGTGCCAGCAGTTTGTACCGGGACTCCTACGAGCAGTACTTC.

The count of this clone is one. The V gene is TRBV21-1, the J gene TRBJ2-3. TRBV21-1 is a pseudogene. The CDR3 has 15 amino acids. In DNA form, the CDR3 reads TGTGCCAGCAGCAACGGGGCCGCCTTCACAGATACGCAGTATTTT. The encoded protein is CASSNGAAFTDTQYF.

The chain is built from TRBV5-5 and TRBJ2-7; TRBD1 aligns across 11 bases. Germline V gene data show CDR1 as SGHKS and CDR2 as YYEKEE (reference sequence). V lost 3 bases to trimming and J lost 4 bases; unmatched junction nucleotides: 9. The CDR3 totals 16 residues. This CDR3 reads CASSWTPGQGEYEQYF. The CDR3 DNA follows: TGTGCCAGCAGCTGGACACCGGGACAGGGGGAATACGAGCAGTACTTC.

This clone has a handful of counts. This rearrangement joins TRBV27 to TRBJ2-3; D might be TRBD2 (5 bases). V lost 0 bases and J lost 4, with 11 bases in between. The germline CDR1 and CDR2 sequences are MNHEY and SMNVEV (reference sequence). The CDR3 has 15 residues. The CDR3 DNA reads TGTGCCAGCAGTTTATCAGAGGACTCCGCAGATACGCAGTATTTT. Translated, it gives CASSLSEDSADTQYF.

This sequence joins TRBV6-1 and TRBJ1-2; the match to TRBD1 covers 7 bases. V lost 10 bases and J lost 2; bases outside the gene matches: 10. The CDR3 consists of 14 residues. CDR1 is MNHNS, CDR2 SASEGT, per germline. Here the CDR3 DNA reads TGTGCCACCAACCCCCAGGGGGTGAACTATGGCTACACCTTC. Protein sequence: CATNPQGVNYGYTF.